This T cell receptor beta chain originates from a study of regulatory T cells in long-lasting Graves disease. This clonotype was picked up many times. Antigen unknown. Combining iRepertoire HTBI primers with Arm-PCR of CDR3 regions, the authors built TCR beta libraries. TCRdb ran MiXCR on the multiplex PCR reads and lists one entry per CDR3 protein. The sample has over 200,000 distinct CDR3 sequences, approximately 18% seen once; the top ten hold around 13%. V was shortened by 1 base and J by 10 bases, with 13 bases between the two germline ends. Germline CDR1 and CDR2: SGHDN and FVKESK. This CDR3 contains 13 residues. The study's findings and limits: Under persistent disease, TRBV28, TRBJ1-2 and TRBJ2-5 were used preferentially.

The time point here: newly diagnosed GD, antithyroid drugs for less than 3 months. PBMC-extracted RNA yielded the TCR library. Separately, the same data were catalogued under a study of T cells in Graves' hyperthyroidism and ophthalmopathy. According to that study: Recently diagnosed hyperthyroidism of less than 2 months' duration affected patients aged 18 to 65.

The source was peripheral blood mononuclear cells (PBMCs), collected at new diagnosis, from a patient treated with antithyroid drugs. The chain links TRBV14 to TRBJ1-1, with D possibly being TRBD1 (6 bases). This receptor was identified in a woman aged 25 to 39 with Graves disease. DNA for the CDR3: TGTGCCAGCAGCCAAGCCGGGGGCCGGCGAGCTTTCTTT. Its translation is CASSQAGGRRAFF. Full variable domain (outside the CDR3, taken from reference TRBV14 and TRBJ1-1): EAGVTQFPSHSVIEKGQTVTLRCDPISGHDNLYWYRRVMGKEIKFLLHFVKESKQDESGMPNNRFLAERTGGTYSTLKVQPAELEDSGVYFCASSQAGGRRAFFGQGTRLTVV.